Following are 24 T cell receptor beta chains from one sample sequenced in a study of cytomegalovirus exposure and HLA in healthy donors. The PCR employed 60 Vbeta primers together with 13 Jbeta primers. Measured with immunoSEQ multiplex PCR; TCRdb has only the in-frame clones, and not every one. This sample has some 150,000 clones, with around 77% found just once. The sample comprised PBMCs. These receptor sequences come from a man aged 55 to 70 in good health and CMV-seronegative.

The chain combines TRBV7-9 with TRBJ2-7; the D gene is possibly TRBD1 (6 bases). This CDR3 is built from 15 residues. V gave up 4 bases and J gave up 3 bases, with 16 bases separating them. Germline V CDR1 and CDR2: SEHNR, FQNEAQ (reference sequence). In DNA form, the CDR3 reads TGTGCCAGCAGCTCACTCGGACAGTTAGTCTACGAGCAGTACTTC. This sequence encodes CASSSLGQLVYEQYF.

CDR3 DNA: TGTGCCAGCAGACCTGACAGGGCCCCGAATTCACCCCTCCACTTT. Amino acids: CASRPDRAPNSPLHF. This chain connects TRBV7-8 to TRBJ1-6; 7 bases are shared with TRBD1. J lost 7 bases, V lost 6 bases, and 9 bases had no gene match. In germline, CDR1 is SGHVS, CDR2 FQNEAQ. The length of the CDR3 is 15 residues.

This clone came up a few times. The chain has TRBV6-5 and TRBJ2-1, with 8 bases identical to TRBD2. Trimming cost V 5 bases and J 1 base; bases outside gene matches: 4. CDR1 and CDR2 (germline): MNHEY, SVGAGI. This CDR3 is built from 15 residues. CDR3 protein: CASSQPGGSYNEQFF. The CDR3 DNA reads TGTGCCAGCAGTCAACCGGGGGGGTCCTACAATGAGCAGTTCTTC.

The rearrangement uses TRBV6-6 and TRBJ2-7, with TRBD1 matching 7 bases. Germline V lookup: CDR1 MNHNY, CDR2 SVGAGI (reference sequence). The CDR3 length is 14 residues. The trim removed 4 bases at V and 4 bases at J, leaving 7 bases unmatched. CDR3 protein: CASSSSGQPYEQYF. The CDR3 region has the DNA TGTGCCAGCAGTTCCTCGGGACAGCCATACGAGCAGTACTTC.

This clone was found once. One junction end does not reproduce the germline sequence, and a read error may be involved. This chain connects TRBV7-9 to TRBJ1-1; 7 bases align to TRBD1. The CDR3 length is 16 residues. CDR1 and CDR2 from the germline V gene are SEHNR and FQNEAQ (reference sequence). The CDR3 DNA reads TGTTCCAGCAGCTTGGGACAGTCCGGCCGGGGTACTGAAGCTTTCTTT. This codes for CSSSLGQSGRGTEAFF.

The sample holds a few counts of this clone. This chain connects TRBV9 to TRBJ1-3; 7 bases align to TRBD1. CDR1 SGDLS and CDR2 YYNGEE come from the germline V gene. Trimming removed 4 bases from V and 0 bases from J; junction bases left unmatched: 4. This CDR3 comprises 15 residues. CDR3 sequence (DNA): TGTGCCAGCAGCTTGGGGACAGCCTCTGGAAACACCATATATTTT. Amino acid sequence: CASSLGTASGNTIYF.

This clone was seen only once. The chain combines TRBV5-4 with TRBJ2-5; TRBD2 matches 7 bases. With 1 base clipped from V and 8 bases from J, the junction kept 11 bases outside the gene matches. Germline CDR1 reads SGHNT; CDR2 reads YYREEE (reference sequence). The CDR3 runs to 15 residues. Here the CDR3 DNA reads TGTGCCAGCAGCTTGAGGCTAGCGGCCTTTGAAACCCAGTACTTC. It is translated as CASSLRLAAFETQYF.

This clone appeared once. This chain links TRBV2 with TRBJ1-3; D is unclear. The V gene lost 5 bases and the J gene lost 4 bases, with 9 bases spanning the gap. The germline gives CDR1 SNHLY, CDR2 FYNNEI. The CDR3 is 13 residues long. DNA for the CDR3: TGTGCCAGCAGTAGACGCGGGGGAAACACCATATATTTT. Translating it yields CASSRRGGNTIYF.

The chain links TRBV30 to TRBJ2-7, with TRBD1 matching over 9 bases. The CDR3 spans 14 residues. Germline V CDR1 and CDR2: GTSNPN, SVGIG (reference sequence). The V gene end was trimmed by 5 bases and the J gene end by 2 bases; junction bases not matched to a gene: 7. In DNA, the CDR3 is TGTGCCTGGGGGACCGGGACAGGGCCCTACGAGCAGTACTTC. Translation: CAWGTGTGPYEQYF.

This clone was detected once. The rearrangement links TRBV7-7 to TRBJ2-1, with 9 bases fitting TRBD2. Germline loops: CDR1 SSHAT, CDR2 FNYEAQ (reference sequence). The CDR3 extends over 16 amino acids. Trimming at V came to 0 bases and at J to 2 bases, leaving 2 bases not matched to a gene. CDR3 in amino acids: CASSLAGGRAYNEQFF. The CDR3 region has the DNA TGTGCCAGCAGCTTAGCTGGCGGGAGGGCCTACAATGAGCAGTTCTTC. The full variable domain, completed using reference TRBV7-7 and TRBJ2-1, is GAGVSQSPRYKVTKRGQDVTLRCDPISSHATLYWYQQALGQGPEFLTYFNYEAQPDKSGLPSDRFSAERPEGSISTLTIQRTEQRDSAMYRCASSLAGGRAYNEQFFGPGTRLTVL.

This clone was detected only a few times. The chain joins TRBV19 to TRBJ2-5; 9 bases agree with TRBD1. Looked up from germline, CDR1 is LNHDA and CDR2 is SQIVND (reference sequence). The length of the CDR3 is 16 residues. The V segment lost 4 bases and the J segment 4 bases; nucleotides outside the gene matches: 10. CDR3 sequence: CASSSLQGAGVETQYF. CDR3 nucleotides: TGTGCCAGTAGTAGCCTACAGGGGGCAGGAGTAGAGACCCAGTACTTC. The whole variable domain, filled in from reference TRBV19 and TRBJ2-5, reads DGGITQSPKYLFRKEGQNVTLSCEQNLNHDAMYWYRQDPGQGLRLIYYSQIVNDFQKGDIAEGYSVSREKKESFPLTVTSAQKNPTAFYLCASSSLQGAGVETQYFGPGTRLLVL.

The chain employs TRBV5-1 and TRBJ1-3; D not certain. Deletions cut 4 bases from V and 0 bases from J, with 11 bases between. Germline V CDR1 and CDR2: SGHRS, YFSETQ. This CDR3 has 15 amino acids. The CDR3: CASSPQASSGNTIYF. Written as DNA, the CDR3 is TGCGCCAGCAGCCCGCAGGCTTCCTCTGGAAACACCATATATTTT.

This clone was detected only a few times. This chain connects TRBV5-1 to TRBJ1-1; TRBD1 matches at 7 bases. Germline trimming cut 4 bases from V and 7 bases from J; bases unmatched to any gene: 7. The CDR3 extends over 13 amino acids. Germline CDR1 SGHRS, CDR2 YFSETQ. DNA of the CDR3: TGCGCCAGCAGCCCCCTACAGGGGATTGAAGCTTTCTTT. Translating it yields CASSPLQGIEAFF.

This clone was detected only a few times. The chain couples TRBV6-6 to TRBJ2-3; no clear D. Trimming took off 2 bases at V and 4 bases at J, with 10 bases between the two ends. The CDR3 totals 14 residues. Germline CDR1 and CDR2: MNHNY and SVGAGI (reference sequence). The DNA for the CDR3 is TGTGCCAGCAGTTACCGTGCGCGATCAGATACGCAGTATTTT. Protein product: CASSYRARSDTQYF.

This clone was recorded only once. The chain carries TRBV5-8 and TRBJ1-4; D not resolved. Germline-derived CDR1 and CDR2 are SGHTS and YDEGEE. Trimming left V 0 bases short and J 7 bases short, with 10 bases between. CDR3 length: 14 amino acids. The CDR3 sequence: CASSLDRAIEKLFF. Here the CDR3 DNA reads TGTGCCAGCAGCTTGGACCGTGCTATTGAAAAACTGTTTTTT. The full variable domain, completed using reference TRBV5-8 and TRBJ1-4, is EAGVTQSPTHLIKTRGQQATLRCSPISGHTSVYWYQQALGLGLQFLLWYDEGEERNRGNFPPRFSGRQFPNYSSELNVNALELEDSALYLCASSLDRAIEKLFFGSGTQLSVL.

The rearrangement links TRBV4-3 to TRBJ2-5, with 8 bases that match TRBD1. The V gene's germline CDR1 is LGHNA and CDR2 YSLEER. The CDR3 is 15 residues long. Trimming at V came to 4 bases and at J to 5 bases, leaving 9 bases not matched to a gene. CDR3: CASSPGTGAFETQYF. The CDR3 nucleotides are TGCGCCAGCAGCCCCGGGACAGGCGCGTTTGAGACCCAGTACTTC.

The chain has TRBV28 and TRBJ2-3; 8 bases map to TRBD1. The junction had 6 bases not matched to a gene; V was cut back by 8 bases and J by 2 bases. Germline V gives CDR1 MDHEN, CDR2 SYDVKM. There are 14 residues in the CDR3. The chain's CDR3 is CASSRTGPTDTQYF. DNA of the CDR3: TGTGCCAGCTCGAGGACAGGGCCCACAGATACGCAGTATTTT.

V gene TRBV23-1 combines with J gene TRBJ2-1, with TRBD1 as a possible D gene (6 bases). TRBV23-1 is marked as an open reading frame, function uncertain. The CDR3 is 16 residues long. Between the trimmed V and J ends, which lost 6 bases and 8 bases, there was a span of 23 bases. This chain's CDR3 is CASSPDRCFGSHEQFF. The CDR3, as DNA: TGCGCCAGCAGCCCGGACAGATGTTTTGGTTCCCATGAGCAGTTCTTC.

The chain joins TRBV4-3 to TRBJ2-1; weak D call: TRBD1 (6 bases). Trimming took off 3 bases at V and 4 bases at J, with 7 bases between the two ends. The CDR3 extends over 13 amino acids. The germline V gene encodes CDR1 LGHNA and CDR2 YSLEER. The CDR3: CASSQGAYNEQFF. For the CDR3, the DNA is TGCGCCAGCAGCCAGGGGGCGTACAATGAGCAGTTCTTC.

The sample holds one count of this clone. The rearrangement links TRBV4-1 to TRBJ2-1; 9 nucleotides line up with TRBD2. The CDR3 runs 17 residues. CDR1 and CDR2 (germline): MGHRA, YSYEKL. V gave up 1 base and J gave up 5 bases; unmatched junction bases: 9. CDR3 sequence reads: CASSQGPGRGGHNEQFF. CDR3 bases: TGCGCCAGCAGCCAAGGGCCCGGGCGGGGGGGTCACAATGAGCAGTTCTTC.

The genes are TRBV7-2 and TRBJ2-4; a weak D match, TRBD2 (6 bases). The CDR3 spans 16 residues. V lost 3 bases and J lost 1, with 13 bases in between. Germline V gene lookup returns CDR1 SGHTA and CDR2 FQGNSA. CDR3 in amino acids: CASSLGLTRAKNIQYF. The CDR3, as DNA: TGTGCCAGCAGCTTGGGACTCACGAGGGCCAAAAACATTCAGTACTTC.

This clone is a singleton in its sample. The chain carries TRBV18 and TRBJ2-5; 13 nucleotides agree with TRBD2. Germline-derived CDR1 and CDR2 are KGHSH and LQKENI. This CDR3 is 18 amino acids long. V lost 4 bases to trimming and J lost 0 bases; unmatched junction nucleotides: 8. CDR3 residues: CASSLPKLAGGYQETQYF. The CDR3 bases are TGTGCCAGCTCACTTCCCAAACTAGCGGGAGGGTACCAAGAGACCCAGTACTTC.

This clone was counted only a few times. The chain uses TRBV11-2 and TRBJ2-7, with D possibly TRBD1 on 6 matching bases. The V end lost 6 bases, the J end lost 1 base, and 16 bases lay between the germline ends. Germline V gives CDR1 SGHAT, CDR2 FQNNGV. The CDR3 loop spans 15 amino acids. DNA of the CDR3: TGTGCCAGCAGAACCAGGTGGGACATTTCCTACGAGCAGTACTTC. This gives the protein CASRTRWDISYEQYF.

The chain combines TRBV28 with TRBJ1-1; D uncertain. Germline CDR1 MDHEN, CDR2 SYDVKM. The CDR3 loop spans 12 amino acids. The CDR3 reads CLSYGGITEAFF. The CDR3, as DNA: TGTCTCTCCTACGGCGGAATCACTGAAGCTTTCTTT.